Listed below are T cell receptor beta chains from one sample, sequenced in a study of T cell responses to AZD1222 COVID-19 vaccine. Repertoires were generated with immunoSEQ multiplex PCR, while TCRdb's copy carries only in-frame clones and drops some. The sample has some 69,000 clones, roughly 85% seen once. The sample here was peripheral blood, taken on day 0 of AZD1222 vaccination. Receptors were obtained from an adult in good health. The CDR3 runs from the conserved cysteine through the conserved F or W. Some rows mark clone size as missing; the rest say once, few, many or name a class of expanded clone.

CDR3 protein	clone size	J gene	V gene
CASSPGQGVQYF	NA	TRBJ2-7	TRBV5-4
CASASQVGQDTQYF	many	TRBJ2-3	TRBV19
CASRVRGLYGYTF	NA	TRBJ1-2	TRBV5-6
CASSLGGAGTDTQYF	once	TRBJ2-3	TRBV5-1
CASSLGLVETQYF	NA	TRBJ2-5	TRBV3-1/TRBV3-2
CASSLYHEQYF	few	TRBJ2-7	TRBV12-3/TRBV12-4
CASSLSAGLGGEKLFF	NA	TRBJ1-4	TRBV7-9
CASSVGLAGGRQETQYF	NA	TRBJ2-5	TRBV2
CASSPSPGSNYGYTF	few	TRBJ1-2	TRBV2
CALKRDRGIAGELFF	few	TRBJ2-2	TRBV2
CAIFGPDRGGEQFF	NA	TRBJ2-1	TRBV11-2
CASSQDWSEREKLFF	once	TRBJ1-4	TRBV4-1
CASSHTSAKNTEAFF	medium-sized	TRBJ1-1	TRBV3-1/TRBV3-2
CASSYSLWVDTQYF	NA	TRBJ2-3	TRBV6-5
CAWTGAEGTEAFF	NA	TRBJ1-1	TRBV30
CASSALSGGAGELFF	NA	TRBJ2-2	TRBV9
CASSFRGVLHEQYF	NA	TRBJ2-7	TRBV5-4
CASSWGPYNEQFF	NA	TRBJ2-1	TRBV11-2
CASSLVGTSASSYNEQFF	NA	TRBJ2-1	TRBV7-3
CASSYSLSGGAIGIETQYF	few	TRBJ2-5	TRBV6-2/TRBV6-3
CASSYGGGYTF	NA	TRBJ1-2	TRBV6-5
CASSLQGAISGYTF	NA	TRBJ1-2	TRBV13
CASSRGGGDGYTF	NA	TRBJ1-2	TRBV5-1
CASPHSGANVLTF	NA	TRBJ2-6	TRBV30
CASSLIWQGDMNTEAFF	NA	TRBJ1-1	TRBV27
CSGRQEDTDTQYF	NA	TRBJ2-3	TRBV29-1
CASSPQSRGTDTQYF	NA	TRBJ2-3	TRBV19
CATSDRQSYNEQFF	NA	TRBJ2-1	TRBV24-1